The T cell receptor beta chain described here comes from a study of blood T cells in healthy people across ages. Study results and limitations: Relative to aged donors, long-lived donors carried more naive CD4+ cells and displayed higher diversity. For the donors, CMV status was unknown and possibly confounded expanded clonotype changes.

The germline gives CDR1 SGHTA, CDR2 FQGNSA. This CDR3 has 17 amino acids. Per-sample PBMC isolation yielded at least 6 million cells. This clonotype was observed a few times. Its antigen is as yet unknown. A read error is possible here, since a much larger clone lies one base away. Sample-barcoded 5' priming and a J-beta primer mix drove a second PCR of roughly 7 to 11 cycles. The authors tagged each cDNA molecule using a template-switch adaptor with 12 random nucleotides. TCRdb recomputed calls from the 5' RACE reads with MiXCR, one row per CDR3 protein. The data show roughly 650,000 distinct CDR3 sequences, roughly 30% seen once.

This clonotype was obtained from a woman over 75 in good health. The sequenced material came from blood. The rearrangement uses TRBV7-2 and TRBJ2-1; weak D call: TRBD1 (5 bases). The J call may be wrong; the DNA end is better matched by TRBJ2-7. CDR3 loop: CASSLGVTGSSYNEQYF. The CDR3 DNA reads TGTGCCAGCAGCTTAGGCGTAACAGGCAGCTCCTACAATGAGCAGTACTTC.